Each of the 18 T cell receptor beta chains below was sequenced from the same sample in a study of PD-L1 blockade in urothelial cancer. Assay used: immunoSEQ multiplex PCR; TCRdb lists only in-frame clones, some missing. This table has more than 85,000 clones, around 87% appearing once. Time point defined: pretreatment peripheral blood. The specimen comprised PBMCs, sampled around atezolizumab (anti-PD-L1) treatment. The receptors were gathered from a man in his sixties with urothelial cancer.

This rearrangement joins TRBV5-1 to TRBJ2-5; 7 bases agree with TRBD2. The CDR3 extends over 16 amino acids. V trimming: 1 base; J trimming: 0 bases; junction bases outside the gene matches: 6. Germline values: CDR1 SGHRS, CDR2 YFSETQ. CDR3 in amino acids: CASSLLSSGDQETQYF. CDR3 nucleotides: TGCGCCAGCAGCTTGTTATCTAGCGGCGACCAAGAGACCCAGTACTTC.

This chain connects TRBV5-4 to TRBJ2-1, with TRBD2 matching over 8 bases. The CDR3 extends over 15 amino acids. The germline V gene encodes CDR1 SGHNT and CDR2 YYREEE (reference sequence). Unmatched junction bases numbered 10, after V lost 4 bases and J lost 7 bases. The chain's CDR3 is CASSPGSGAGNEQFF. The CDR3, as DNA: TGTGCCAGCAGCCCGGGTAGCGGGGCCGGGAATGAGCAGTTCTTC.

The sample holds one count of this clone. The chain employs TRBV4-1 and TRBJ1-1; D gene uncertain. The CDR3 extends over 17 amino acids. Trimming stripped 1 base from V and 0 bases from J, with 15 bases between. The germline V gene has CDR1 MGHRA and CDR2 YSYEKL. CDR3 loop: CASSQGTFGRLNTEAFF. CDR3 nucleotides: TGCGCCAGCAGCCAAGGGACTTTCGGACGGTTGAACACTGAAGCTTTCTTT.

The rearrangement uses TRBV18 and TRBJ1-2; 7 bases match TRBD1. CDR1 KGHSH and CDR2 LQKENI come from the germline V gene. V lost 2 bases and J lost 3; bases outside the gene matches: 0. CDR3 length equals 13 residues. CDR3: CASSPDRDYGYTF. CDR3 sequence (DNA): TGTGCCAGCTCACCAGACAGGGACTATGGCTACACCTTC.

This clone occurred once. The J gene is TRBJ2-3, the V gene TRBV9; 11 nucleotides match TRBD2. The CDR3 consists of 16 residues. V shed 4 bases, J shed 5 bases, and the junction held 9 bases outside the gene matches. Germline V gene sequence: CDR1 SGDLS, CDR2 YYNGEE. The CDR3 nucleotides are TGTGCCAGCAGCTCACGACTAGCGGGGAACTTAGATACGCAGTATTTT. Its translation: CASSSRLAGNLDTQYF.

V gene TRBV5-1 combines with J gene TRBJ2-4; TRBD1 might be the D (6 bases). This CDR3 is built from 15 residues. The germline CDR1 and CDR2 sequences are SGHRS and YFSETQ. Between the trimmed V and J ends, which lost 2 bases and 8 bases, there was a span of 17 bases. This CDR3 reads CASSFGNGGSDIQYF. Here the CDR3 DNA reads TGCGCCAGCAGCTTCGGGAATGGGGGCTCGGACATTCAGTACTTC. Looking up the rest from reference TRBV5-1 and TRBJ2-4 gives the full variable domain: KAGVTQTPRYLIKTRGQQVTLSCSPISGHRSVSWYQQTPGQGLQFLFEYFSETQRNKGNFPGRFSGRQFSNSRSEMNVSTLELGDSALYLCASSFGNGGSDIQYFGAGTRLSVL.

The V and J genes are TRBV27 and TRBJ1-1; D gene uncertain. CDR1 is MNHEY, CDR2 SMNVEV, per germline (reference sequence). V was shortened by 8 bases and J by 10 bases, with 14 bases between the two germline ends. There are 11 residues in the CDR3. The CDR3: CASYYGVRAFF. CDR3 bases: TGTGCCAGCTATTACGGGGTACGAGCTTTCTTT.

The chain couples TRBV7-2 to TRBJ2-1; D might be TRBD1 (5 bases). The CDR3 has 13 residues. Germline loops: CDR1 SGHTA, CDR2 FQGNSA. The ends were cut back, 6 bases at V and 7 bases at J, with 13 bases in the middle. CDR3: CASRGQGGNEQFF. The CDR3 DNA follows: TGTGCCAGCAGAGGGCAGGGCGGAAATGAGCAGTTCTTC.

The chain combines TRBV9 with TRBJ2-7, with D possibly being TRBD2 (7 bases). In germline, CDR1 is SGDLS, CDR2 YYNGEE. V was pared by 0 bases and J by 3 bases, with 22 bases between. The length of the CDR3 is 18 residues. In nucleotides, the CDR3 is TGTGCCAGCAGCGTAGGGGGGCCAGGGGAGGGAGTCGGCTACGAGCAGTACTTC. This gives the protein CASSVGGPGEGVGYEQYF.

With respect to this clone: One junction end does not reproduce the germline sequence, and a read error may be involved. The J gene is TRBJ1-2, the V gene TRBV6-1; 7 positions match TRBD1. The CDR3 is 14 residues long. CDR1 is MNHNS, CDR2 SASEGT, per germline. As DNA, the CDR3 is TGTGCCAGCAGTATAAGGGGGCGAGGCTATGGCCACACCTTC. Its protein product is CASSIRGRGYGHTF.

Here the CDR3 DNA reads TGCGCCAGCAGCCAAGATTGGACAGGGGATCAGCCCCAGCATTTT. Its protein product is CASSQDWTGDQPQHF. The genes are TRBV4-3 and TRBJ1-5; 9 bases align to TRBD1. Germline V gene sequence: CDR1 LGHNA, CDR2 YSLEER. The junction had 2 bases not matched to a gene; V was cut back by 0 bases and J by 5 bases. This CDR3 region has 15 residues.

The V gene is TRBV19, the J gene TRBJ1-5; 8 positions match TRBD1. The CDR3 is made up of 14 amino acids. The V segment lost 7 bases and the J segment 7 bases; nucleotides outside the gene matches: 9. Germline values: CDR1 LNHDA, CDR2 SQIVND (reference sequence). This CDR3 is CASKGRGREQPQHF. DNA of the CDR3: TGTGCCAGTAAAGGCAGGGGGCGGGAGCAGCCCCAGCATTTT.

The chain combines TRBV30 with TRBJ2-1; a possible D gene is TRBD2 (6 bases). The CDR3 spans 13 residues. CDR1 and CDR2 from the germline V gene are GTSNPN and SVGIG (reference sequence). The ends were cut back, 6 bases at V and 3 bases at J, with 12 bases in the middle. The chain's CDR3 is CACSVGGYNEQFF. CDR3 DNA sequence: TGTGCCTGCTCTGTGGGGGGCTACAATGAGCAGTTCTTC.

The J gene is TRBJ1-2, the V gene TRBV27; 12 bases match TRBD1. J was trimmed by 5 bases and V by 5 bases; bases with no gene match: 12. CDR1 is MNHEY, CDR2 SMNVEV, per germline (reference sequence). This CDR3 contains 17 residues. CDR3 in DNA: TGTGCCAGCAGTCCGGGACAGGGGGCCTTTTGGGGGTATGGCTACACCTTC. This gives the protein CASSPGQGAFWGYGYTF.

The rearrangement joins TRBV28 to TRBJ2-6, with D possibly TRBD2 on 5 matching bases. The CDR3 is made up of 17 amino acids. The ends were cut back, 6 bases at V and 4 bases at J, with 19 bases in the middle. The germline gives CDR1 MDHEN, CDR2 SYDVKM. The CDR3 spells CASSPASLGRGANVLTF. DNA for the CDR3: TGTGCCAGCAGCCCTGCGTCTCTAGGGAGAGGGGCCAACGTCCTGACTTTC.

The J gene is TRBJ1-6, the V gene TRBV11-1; 8 nucleotides line up with TRBD1. Trimming cost V 5 bases and J 10 bases; bases outside gene matches: 16. The CDR3 contains 17 residues. The germline V gene encodes CDR1 SGHAT and CDR2 FQDESV (reference sequence). This chain's CDR3 is CASSRRSAGTGFSPLHF. The CDR3, as DNA: TGTGCCAGCAGCCGACGCTCCGCCGGGACAGGTTTCTCACCCCTCCACTTT.

This chain links TRBV2 with TRBJ1-2; 7 bases line up with TRBD1. The CDR3 is 13 residues long. J was trimmed by 8 bases and V by 6 bases; bases with no gene match: 9. Looked up from germline, CDR1 is SNHLY and CDR2 is FYNNEI. The CDR3 bases are TGTGCCAGCAGAACTGGACAGGCGTCGGGCTACACCTTC. This translates into CASRTGQASGYTF.

The V and J genes are TRBV5-1 and TRBJ2-3, with 9 bases that match TRBD1. This CDR3 has 15 amino acids. Trimming at V came to 3 bases and at J to 4 bases, leaving 6 bases not matched to a gene. Germline V gives CDR1 SGHRS, CDR2 YFSETQ. The CDR3 DNA is TGCGCCAGCAGCTCATCGACAGGGGGTGCAGATACGCAGTATTTT. Protein: CASSSSTGGADTQYF.